A single sample is the source of the 15 T cell receptor beta chains below, sequenced in a study of T-cell reconstitution after alpha-beta-depleted transplantation in children. Unique molecular identifiers were used to barcode this TCRbeta library. TCRdb processed the PCR reads anew with MiXCR; each CDR3 protein has one entry. The repertoire holds hundreds of thousands of distinct CDR3 sequences, about 11% seen once, with roughly 2.6% in the top ten. The sequencing here drew on PBMCs from the stem cell graft donor, taken from the stem cell graft. The receptors here all came from a human donor who donated a stem cell graft to a child with acute lymphoblastic leukemia.

This clonotype was observed many times. One end of the junction fails to match germline, which may point to a read error. The chain has TRBV6-1 and TRBJ1-2; D is unclear. This CDR3 spans 11 amino acids. CDR1 MNHNS and CDR2 SASEGT come from the germline V gene. The CDR3 nucleotides are TGTGCCAGCAGGGAGAGCTATCGCTACACCTTC. This gives the protein CASRESYRYTF.

This clonotype was picked up many times. At one boundary the junction diverges from the germline segment, which might be a read error. The chain is built from TRBV6-2 or TRBV6-3 and TRBJ2-7; no clear D. This CDR3 region has 11 residues. CDR1 and CDR2 from the germline V gene are MNHEY and SVGEGT. The DNA of the CDR3 is TGTGCCAGCAGGGGCCAGGACGAGGAGTACTTC. Amino acids: CASRGQDEEYF.

The chain is built from TRBV4-3 and TRBJ2-1; D might be TRBD1 (5 bases). Trimming shortened V by 8 bases and J by 6 bases, and 14 bases separated the two germline ends. The germline CDR1 and CDR2 sequences are LGHNA and YSLEER. This CDR3 spans 13 amino acids. CDR3 loop: CASSHKRGNEQFF. The CDR3 nucleotides are TGCGCCAGCTCTCACAAAAGGGGCAATGAGCAGTTCTTC.

The sample holds many counts of this clonotype. The chain recombines TRBV7-2 with TRBJ1-2; D gene uncertain. The CDR3 is made up of 14 amino acids. V lost 6 bases and J lost 4, with 15 bases in between. Looked up from germline, CDR1 is SGHTA and CDR2 is FQGNSA. The CDR3 DNA is TGTGCCAGCAGGAAGGACGTTGGGCCCTATGGCTACACCTTC. This translates into CASRKDVGPYGYTF.

J is TRBJ2-3 and V is TRBV7-8; D is ambiguous. The V gene lost 0 bases and the J gene lost 3 bases, with 7 bases spanning the gap. The germline V gene encodes CDR1 SGHVS and CDR2 FQNEAQ. The CDR3 has 14 amino acids. Written as DNA, the CDR3 is TGTGCCAGCAGCTTAGCGCGGATAACAGATACGCAGTATTTT. It codes for CASSLARITDTQYF.

Ten or more counts support this clonotype. V and J are TRBV4-3 and TRBJ1-4; D is uncertain. V shed 0 bases and J shed 4 bases, with 9 bases lying between them. Germline assignment: CDR1 LGHNA and CDR2 YSLEER. CDR3 length: 15 residues. DNA of the CDR3: TGCGCCAGCAGCCAAGACTGGACCGGTAATGAAAAACTGTTTTTT. This codes for CASSQDWTGNEKLFF.

Many counts were recorded for this clonotype. The chain joins TRBV25-1 to TRBJ2-7; D unclear. The V end was cut by 0 bases, the J end by 2 bases, with 8 bases between. Per germline, CDR1 MGHDK and CDR2 SYGVNS. CDR3 length equals 14 residues. The CDR3, as DNA: TGTGCCAGCAGTGAATATGCGCTGGCCTACGAGCAGTACTTC. It translates to CASSEYALAYEQYF.

This clonotype was counted many times. This sequence joins TRBV29-1 and TRBJ1-6; no definite D call. This CDR3 is 11 amino acids long. Germline V CDR1 and CDR2: SQVTM, ANQGSEA. The germline V and J ends were trimmed by 3 bases and 8 bases, with 5 bases remaining between them. The CDR3 spells CSVEKDSPLHF. The CDR3 nucleotides read TGCAGCGTTGAGAAGGATTCACCCCTCCACTTT. The variable domain in full, with the rest retrieved from reference TRBV29-1 and TRBJ1-6, is SAVISQKPSRDICQRGTSLTIQCQVDSQVTMMFWYRQQPGQSLTLIATANQGSEATYESGFVIDKFPISRPNLTFSTLTVSNMSPEDSSIYLCSVEKDSPLHFGNGTRLTVT.

There are many counts of this clonotype. The rearrangement uses TRBV20-1 and TRBJ2-3; 8 bases agree with TRBD2. V lost 0 bases to trimming and J lost 0 bases; unmatched junction nucleotides: 11. From germline, CDR1 is DFQATT and CDR2 SNEGSKA (reference sequence). This CDR3 has 18 amino acids. The chain's CDR3 is CSARDTQGSGGSTDTQYF. CDR3 in DNA: TGCAGTGCTAGAGACACCCAGGGGAGCGGGGGAAGCACAGATACGCAGTATTTT.

V and J are TRBV4-3 and TRBJ2-2; D ambiguous. The CDR3 is made up of 13 amino acids. CDR1 is LGHNA and CDR2 is YSLEER in the germline V gene. Trimming removed 8 bases at V and 2 bases at J, with 9 bases between. The CDR3 sequence is CASLGSNTGELFF. As DNA, the CDR3 is TGCGCCAGCCTGGGGTCCAACACCGGGGAGCTGTTTTTT.

The sample holds many counts of this clonotype. The gene calls are TRBV5-1 and TRBJ2-1; D might be TRBD2 (6 bases). Germline lookup yields CDR1 SGHRS and CDR2 YFSETQ. The CDR3 length is 15 residues. Trimming cost V 1 base and J 7 bases, with 15 bases left between them. CDR3 bases: TGCGCCAGCAGCTTGCGGCAGGGAGGAGTAAATGAGCAGTTCTTC. This codes for CASSLRQGGVNEQFF.

The chain couples TRBV29-1 to TRBJ2-7; unclear D gene. The germline CDR1 and CDR2 sequences are SQVTM and ANQGSEA. There are 13 residues in the CDR3. V gave up 2 bases and J gave up 5 bases, with 13 bases separating them. CDR3 DNA: TGCAGCGTTGAATACGGAGTGCAAGACGAGCAGTACTTC. Translation: CSVEYGVQDEQYF.

This clonotype was recorded at least ten times. This chain links TRBV7-9 with TRBJ2-7; 13 nucleotides agree with TRBD2. The CDR3 runs to 16 residues. V lost 5 bases and J lost 5; bases outside the gene matches: 9. From germline, CDR1 is SEHNR and CDR2 FQNEAQ (reference sequence). The CDR3 DNA is TGTGCCAGCAGCAAACGGACTAGCGGGAGTGAGAACGAGCAGTACTTC. It translates to CASSKRTSGSENEQYF.

This clonotype has only one observation. A much more abundant neighbour one base away suggests this may be a read error. Because the CDR3 is missing its conserved closing phenylalanine or tryptophan, this is likely a read error. The CDR3 loop reads CASSLGVTGVYEQYS. DNA of the CDR3: TGTGCCAGCAGCTTGGGTGTGACAGGGGTCTACGAGCAGTACTCC. J is TRBJ2-7 and V is TRBV5-8; 8 bases are shared with TRBD1. The CDR3 is made up of 15 amino acids. The germline gives CDR1 SGHTS, CDR2 YDEGEE. J was trimmed by 3 bases and V by 0 bases; bases with no gene match: 5.

In its sample, this clonotype was seen many times. J is TRBJ2-1 and V is TRBV5-1, with TRBD2 as a possible D gene (6 bases). V was trimmed by 7 bases and J by 0 bases, leaving 14 bases between them. The CDR3 is 15 residues long. Germline lookup yields CDR1 SGHRS and CDR2 YFSETQ. CDR3: CASREREVSYNEQFF. CDR3 DNA sequence: TGCGCCAGCCGCGAGAGGGAGGTCTCCTACAATGAGCAGTTCTTC.